This T cell receptor (beta chain) was captured in a study of T cell repertoires in cytomegalovirus infection. Across the study: Recently identified HLA-C-restricted CMV epitopes and well-studied HLA-B-restricted CMV epitopes were used by the study.

V gave up 2 bases and J gave up 10 bases, with 15 bases separating them. The CDR3 runs 14 residues. CDR1 SEHNR and CDR2 FQNEAQ come from the germline V gene (reference sequence). General observations from the study: HLA-C-restricted TCR beta clonotypes specific for CMV led the ex vivo response.

TCRdb re-derived calls from the reads in MiXCR, one entry per CDR3 protein. The sample includes about 63,000 distinct CDR3 sequences, 20% to 25% of them seen just once. Of note for this clonotype: Its target is unknown.

The source of this sequence is a human donor in good health (CMV status not recorded). Some clones in this sample may be carry-over from other donors' samples. The source material was CD8+ T cells from cultured PBMCs, sampled from culture after CMV antigen stimulation. The chain joins TRBV7-9 to TRBJ2-1, with D possibly TRBD1 on 6 matching bases. This CDR3 is CASSLSDRPSEQFF. The DNA for the CDR3 is TGTGCCAGCAGCTTAAGCGACAGGCCCTCGGAGCAGTTCTTC.